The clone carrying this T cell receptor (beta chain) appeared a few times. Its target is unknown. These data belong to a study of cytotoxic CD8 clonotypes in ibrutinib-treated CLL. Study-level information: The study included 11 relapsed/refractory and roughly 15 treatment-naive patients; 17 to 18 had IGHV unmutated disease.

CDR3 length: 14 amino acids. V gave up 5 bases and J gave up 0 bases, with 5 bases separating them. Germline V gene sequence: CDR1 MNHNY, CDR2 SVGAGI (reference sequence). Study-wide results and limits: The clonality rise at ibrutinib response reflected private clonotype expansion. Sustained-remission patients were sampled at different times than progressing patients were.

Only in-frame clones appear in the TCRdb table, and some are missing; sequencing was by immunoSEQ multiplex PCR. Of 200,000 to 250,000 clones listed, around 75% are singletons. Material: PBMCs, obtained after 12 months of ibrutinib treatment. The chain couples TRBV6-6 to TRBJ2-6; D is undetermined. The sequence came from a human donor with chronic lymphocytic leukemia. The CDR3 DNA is TGTGCCAGCAGTCTACGCTCTGGGGCCAACGTCCTGACTTTC. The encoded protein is CASSLRSGANVLTF.